This T cell receptor (beta chain) appears in the sequencing data of a study of cytomegalovirus exposure and HLA in healthy donors. General study points: In a later analysis, HLA-C alleles had the fewest associated TCRs, DRB1 alleles the most. Among TCR beta chains, those listed as cytomegalovirus-associated numbered fewer than 200. One cluster of highly shared sequence variants probably arose as a sequencing artifact. Apart from CMV serostatus, no immune exposure information was available.

In its sample, this clone was seen once. Its matching antigen is unknown. PCR primers comprised 60 Vbeta and 13 Jbeta primers. Profiled with immunoSEQ multiplex PCR; TCRdb holds only in-frame clones, not every one. The sample carries approximately 120,000 clones, 77% recorded once. The ends were cut back, 3 bases at V and 4 bases at J, with 5 bases in the middle. The CDR3 length is 12 residues. CDR1 is LNHDA, CDR2 SQIVND, per germline (reference sequence). This sequence originates from a woman aged 40 to 50 in good health and CMV-seropositive. Sequenced material: PBMCs. V and J are TRBV19 and TRBJ2-3; unclear D gene. The CDR3 region is CASSMAADTQYF. The CDR3 bases are TGTGCCAGTAGTATGGCGGCAGATACGCAGTATTTT.